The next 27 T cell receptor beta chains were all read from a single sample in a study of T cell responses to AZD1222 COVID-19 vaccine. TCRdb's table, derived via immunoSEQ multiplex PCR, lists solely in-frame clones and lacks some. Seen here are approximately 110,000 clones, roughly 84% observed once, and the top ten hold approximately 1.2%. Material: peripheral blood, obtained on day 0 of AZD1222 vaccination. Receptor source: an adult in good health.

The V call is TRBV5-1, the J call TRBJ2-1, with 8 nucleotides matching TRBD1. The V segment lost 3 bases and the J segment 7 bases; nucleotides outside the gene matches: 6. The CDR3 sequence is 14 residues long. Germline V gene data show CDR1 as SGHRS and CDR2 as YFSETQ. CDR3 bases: TGCGCCAGCAGCTATGGACAGGGTCTTAATGAGCAGTTCTTC. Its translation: CASSYGQGLNEQFF.

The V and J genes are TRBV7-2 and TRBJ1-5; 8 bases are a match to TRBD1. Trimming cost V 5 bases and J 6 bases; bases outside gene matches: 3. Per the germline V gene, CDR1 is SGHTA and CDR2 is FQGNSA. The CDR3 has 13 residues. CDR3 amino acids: CASSPTGGQPQHF. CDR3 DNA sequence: TGTGCCAGCAGCCCAACAGGGGGTCAGCCCCAGCATTTT.

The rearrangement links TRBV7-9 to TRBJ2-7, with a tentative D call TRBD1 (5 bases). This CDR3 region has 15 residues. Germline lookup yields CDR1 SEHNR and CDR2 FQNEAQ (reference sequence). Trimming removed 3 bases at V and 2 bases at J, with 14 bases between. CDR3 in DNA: TGTGCCAGCAGCTTTCGTTCAGGGCGCGCCTACGAGCAGTACTTC. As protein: CASSFRSGRAYEQYF.

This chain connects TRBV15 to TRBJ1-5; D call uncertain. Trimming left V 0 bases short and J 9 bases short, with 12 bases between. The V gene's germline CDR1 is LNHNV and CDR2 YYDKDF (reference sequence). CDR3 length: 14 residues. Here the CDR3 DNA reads TGTGCCACCAGCAGAGATACTGCGGAGCGGCCCCAGCATTTT. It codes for CATSRDTAERPQHF.

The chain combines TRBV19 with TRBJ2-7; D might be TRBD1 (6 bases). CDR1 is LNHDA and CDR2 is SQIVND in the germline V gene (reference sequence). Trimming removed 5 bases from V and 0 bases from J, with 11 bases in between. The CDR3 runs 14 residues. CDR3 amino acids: CASSPRQASYEQYF. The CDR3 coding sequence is TGTGCCAGTAGTCCGCGACAGGCCTCCTACGAGCAGTACTTC.

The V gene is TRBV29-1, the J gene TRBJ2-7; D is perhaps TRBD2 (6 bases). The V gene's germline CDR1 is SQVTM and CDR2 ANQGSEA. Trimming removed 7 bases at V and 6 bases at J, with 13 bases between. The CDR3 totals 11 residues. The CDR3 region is CSARGGIEQYF. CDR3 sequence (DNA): TGCAGCGCCCGGGGCGGGATCGAGCAGTACTTC.

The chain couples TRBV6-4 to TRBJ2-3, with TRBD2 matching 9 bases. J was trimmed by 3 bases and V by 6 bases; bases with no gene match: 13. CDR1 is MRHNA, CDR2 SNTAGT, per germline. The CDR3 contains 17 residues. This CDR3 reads CASSAGASGDLTDTQYF. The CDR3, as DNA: TGTGCCAGCAGCGCTGGGGCTAGCGGGGATTTAACAGATACGCAGTATTTT.

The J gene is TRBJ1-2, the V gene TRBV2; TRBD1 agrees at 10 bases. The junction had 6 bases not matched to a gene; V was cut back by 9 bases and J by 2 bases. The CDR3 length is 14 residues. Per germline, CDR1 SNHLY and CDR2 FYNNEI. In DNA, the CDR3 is TGTGCCAGTAGGGGACAGGGGTTGAACTATGGCTACACCTTC. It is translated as CASRGQGLNYGYTF.

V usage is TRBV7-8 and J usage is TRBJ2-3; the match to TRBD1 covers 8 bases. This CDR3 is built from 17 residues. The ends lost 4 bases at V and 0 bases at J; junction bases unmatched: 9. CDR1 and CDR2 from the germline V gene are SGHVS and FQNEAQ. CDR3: CASSSNPRTGSTDTQYF. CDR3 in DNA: TGTGCCAGCAGCTCCAACCCCCGGACAGGGAGCACAGATACGCAGTATTTT.

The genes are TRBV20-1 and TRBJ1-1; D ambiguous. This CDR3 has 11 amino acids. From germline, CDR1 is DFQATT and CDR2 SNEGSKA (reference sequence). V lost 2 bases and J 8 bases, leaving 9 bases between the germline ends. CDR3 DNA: TGCAGTGCTAGAAAGGCCGTCGAAGCTTTCTTT. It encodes CSARKAVEAFF.

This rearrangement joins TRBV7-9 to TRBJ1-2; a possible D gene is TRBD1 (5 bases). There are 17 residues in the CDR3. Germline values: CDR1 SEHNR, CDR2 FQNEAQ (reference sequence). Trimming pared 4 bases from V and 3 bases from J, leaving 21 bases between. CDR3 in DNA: TGTGCCAGCAGCTCGGGCACCTGGCAGGGTGGGCACTATGGCTACACCTTC. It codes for CASSSGTWQGGHYGYTF.

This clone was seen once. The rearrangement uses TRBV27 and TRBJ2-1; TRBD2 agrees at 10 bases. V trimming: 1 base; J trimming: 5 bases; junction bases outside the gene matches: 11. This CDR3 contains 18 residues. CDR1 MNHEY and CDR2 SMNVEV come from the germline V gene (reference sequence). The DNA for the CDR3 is TGTGCCAGCAGTTTATTCCCTCTACTAGCGGGGTGGGACAATGAGCAGTTCTTC. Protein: CASSLFPLLAGWDNEQFF.

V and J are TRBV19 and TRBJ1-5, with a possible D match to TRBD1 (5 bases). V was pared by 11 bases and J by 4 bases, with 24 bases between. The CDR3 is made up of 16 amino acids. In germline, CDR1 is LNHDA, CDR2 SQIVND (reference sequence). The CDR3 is CAVGDDQGLGNQPQHF. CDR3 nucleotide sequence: TGTGCCGTCGGAGATGATCAGGGTTTAGGTAATCAGCCCCAGCATTTT.

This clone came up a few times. As DNA, the CDR3 is TGCGCCAGCAGCCAAGATCCGGGGGACACTGAAGCTTTCTTT. Amino acid sequence: CASSQDPGDTEAFF. The chain joins TRBV4-1 to TRBJ1-1; D possibly corresponds to TRBD1 (5 bases). Germline V CDR1 and CDR2: MGHRA, YSYEKL. CDR3 length equals 14 residues. V lost 0 bases to trimming and J lost 3 bases, with 8 bases between them.

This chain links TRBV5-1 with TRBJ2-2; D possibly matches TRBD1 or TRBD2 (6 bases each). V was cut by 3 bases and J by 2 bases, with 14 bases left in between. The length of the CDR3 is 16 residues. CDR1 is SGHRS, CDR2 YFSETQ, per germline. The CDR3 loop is CASSYFPGANTGELFF. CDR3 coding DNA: TGCGCCAGCAGCTACTTTCCGGGGGCTAACACCGGGGAGCTGTTTTTT. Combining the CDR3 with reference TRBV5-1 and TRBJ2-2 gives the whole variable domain KAGVTQTPRYLIKTRGQQVTLSCSPISGHRSVSWYQQTPGQGLQFLFEYFSETQRNKGNFPGRFSGRQFSNSRSEMNVSTLELGDSALYLCASSYFPGANTGELFFGEGSRLTVL.

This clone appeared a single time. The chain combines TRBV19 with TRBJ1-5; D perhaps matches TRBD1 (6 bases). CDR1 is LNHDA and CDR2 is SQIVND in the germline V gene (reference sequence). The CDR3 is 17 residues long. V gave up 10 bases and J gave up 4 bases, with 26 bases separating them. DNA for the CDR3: TGTGCCACCCGCGGGGGAGGGGGGGATTTTTTTAATCAGCCCCAGCATTTT. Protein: CATRGGGGDFFNQPQHF.

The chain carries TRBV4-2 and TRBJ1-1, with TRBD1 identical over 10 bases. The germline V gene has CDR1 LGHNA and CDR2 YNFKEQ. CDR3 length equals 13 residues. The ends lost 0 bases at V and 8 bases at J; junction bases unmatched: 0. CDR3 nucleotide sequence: TGTGCCAGCAGCCAAGAGGGACAGGGGGAAGCTTTCTTT. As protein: CASSQEGQGEAFF.

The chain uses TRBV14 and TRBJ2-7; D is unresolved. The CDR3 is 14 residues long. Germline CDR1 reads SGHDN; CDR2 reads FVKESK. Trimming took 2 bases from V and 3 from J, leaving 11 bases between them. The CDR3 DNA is TGTGCCAGCAGCCAAAAGGGTGGTGTCTACGAGCAGTACTTC. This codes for CASSQKGGVYEQYF.

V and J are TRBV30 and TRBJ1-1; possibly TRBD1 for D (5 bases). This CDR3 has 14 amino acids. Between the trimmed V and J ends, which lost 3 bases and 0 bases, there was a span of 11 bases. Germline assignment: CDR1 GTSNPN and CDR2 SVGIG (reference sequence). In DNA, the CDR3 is TGTGCCTGGAGCGGGACGTCAATGAACACTGAAGCTTTCTTT. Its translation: CAWSGTSMNTEAFF. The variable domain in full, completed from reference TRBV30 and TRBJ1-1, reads SQTIHQWPATLVQPVGSPLSLECTVEGTSNPNLYWYRQAAGRGLQLLFYSVGIGQISSEVPQNLSASRPQDRQFILSSKKLLLSDSGFYLCAWSGTSMNTEAFFGQGTRLTVV.

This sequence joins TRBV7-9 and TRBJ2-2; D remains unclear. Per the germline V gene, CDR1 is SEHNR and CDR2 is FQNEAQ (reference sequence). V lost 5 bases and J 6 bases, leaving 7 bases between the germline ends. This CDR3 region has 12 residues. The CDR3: CASSPQSGELFF. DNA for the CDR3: TGTGCCAGCAGCCCCCAGTCCGGGGAGCTGTTTTTT.

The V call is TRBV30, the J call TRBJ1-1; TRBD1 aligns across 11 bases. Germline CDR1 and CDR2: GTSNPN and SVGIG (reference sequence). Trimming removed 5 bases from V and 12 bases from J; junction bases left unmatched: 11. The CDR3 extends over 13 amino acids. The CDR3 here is CAWGTGGPWGTFF. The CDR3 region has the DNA TGTGCCTGGGGGACAGGGGGTCCGTGGGGAACTTTCTTT.

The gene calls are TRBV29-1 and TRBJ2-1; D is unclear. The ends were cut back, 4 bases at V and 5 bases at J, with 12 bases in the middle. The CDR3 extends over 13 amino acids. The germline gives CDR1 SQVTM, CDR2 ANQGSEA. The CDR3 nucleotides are TGCAGCGTTGCCAGGCATGCGGACAATGAGCAGTTCTTC. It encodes CSVARHADNEQFF.

CDR3 nucleotides: TGCGCCAGCAGCCAGGAGTCTAGCGGAATCACAGATACGCAGTATTTT. Amino acid sequence: CASSQESSGITDTQYF. The V and J genes are TRBV4-1 and TRBJ2-3, with TRBD2 matching over 7 bases. With V trimmed by 3 bases and J by 2 bases, 8 bases remained unmatched. Per the germline V gene, CDR1 is MGHRA and CDR2 is YSYEKL. The CDR3 loop spans 16 amino acids.

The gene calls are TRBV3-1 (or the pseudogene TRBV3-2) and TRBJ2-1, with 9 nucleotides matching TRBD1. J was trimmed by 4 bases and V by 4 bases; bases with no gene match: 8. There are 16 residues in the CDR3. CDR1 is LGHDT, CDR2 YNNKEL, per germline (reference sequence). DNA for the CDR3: TGTGCCAGCAGCCTTTTGGGACAGGGCTTTTACAATGAGCAGTTCTTC. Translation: CASSLLGQGFYNEQFF.

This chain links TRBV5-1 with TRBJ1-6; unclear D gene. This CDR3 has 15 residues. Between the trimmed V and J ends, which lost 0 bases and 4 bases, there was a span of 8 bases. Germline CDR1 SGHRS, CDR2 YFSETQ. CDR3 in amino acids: CASSLGGDYNSPLHF. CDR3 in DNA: TGCGCCAGCAGCTTGGGTGGAGATTATAATTCACCCCTCCACTTT.

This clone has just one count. In DNA, the CDR3 is TGTGCCAGCAGCTTAGACGGGAATGGGGAGCAGTACTTC. It specifies CASSLDGNGEQYF. V usage is TRBV7-7 and J usage is TRBJ2-7; TRBD2 might be the D (5 bases). The V end lost 1 base, the J end lost 7 bases, and 11 bases lay between the germline ends. Germline-derived CDR1 and CDR2 are SSHAT and FNYEAQ (reference sequence). The CDR3 covers 13 residues.

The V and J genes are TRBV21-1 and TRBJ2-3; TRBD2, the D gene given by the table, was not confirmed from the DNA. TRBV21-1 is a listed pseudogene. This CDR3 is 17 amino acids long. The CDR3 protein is CASSKERRDLGTDTQYF. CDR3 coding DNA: TGTGCCAGCAGCAAAGAGAGGCGGGACTTGGGCACAGATACGCAGTATTTT.